This is a list of T cell receptor beta chains from one sample in a study of Ad26.COV2.S vaccination and SARS-CoV-2 variants. Sequencing used immunoSEQ multiplex PCR; TCRdb keeps in-frame clones, though not all of them. This table has some 320,000 clones, 86% appearing once. This specimen was peripheral blood, taken in a trial of Ad26.COV2.S vaccine versus placebo. Every receptor here comes from a person between 18 and 65 years old who received the Ad26.COV2.S COVID-19 vaccine or a placebo. CDR3s include the opening cysteine and the closing phenylalanine or tryptophan. Fields, in order: V gene, CDR3 length, D gene, clone size, J gene, CDR3 protein, CDR3 DNA. D genes are given only for firm matches. Expanded clones get a size class; other rows say once, few or many, or leave the size out.

TRBV30	15	TRBD2	-	TRBJ2-5	CAWAPGLAGGQAQYF	TGTGCCTGGGCCCCCGGACTAGCGGGGGGGCAGGCCCAGTACTTC
TRBV6-6	14	TRBD1	-	TRBJ1-1	CASSSSTGRTEAFF	TGTGCCAGCAGTTCGTCGACAGGGAGGACTGAAGCTTTCTTT
TRBV25-1	15	-	-	TRBJ1-1	CASSLQQGMNTEAFF	TGTGCCAGCAGTCTTCAACAGGGAATGAACACTGAAGCTTTCTTT
TRBV19	14	-	few	TRBJ1-5	CASSVTGPNQPQHF	TGTGCCAGTAGTGTGACGGGACCAAATCAGCCCCAGCATTTT
TRBV9	15	TRBD2	-	TRBJ2-3	CASSVGGGATDTQYF	TGTGCCAGCAGCGTCGGCGGGGGGGCTACAGATACGCAGTATTTT
TRBV4-3	19	-	-	TRBJ2-2	CASSQEGENGAPVAGELFF	TGCGCCAGCAGCCAAGAGGGAGAAAACGGGGCGCCAGTGGCCGGGGAGCTGTTTTTT
TRBV30	13	-	-	TRBJ1-5	CAWSSRPDQPQHF	TGTGCCTGGAGTTCCCGGCCGGACCAGCCCCAGCATTTT
TRBV12-3/TRBV12-4	13	TRBD2	-	TRBJ2-3	CASIRNGLEMQYF	TGTGCCAGCATCAGGAATGGACTAGAAATGCAGTATTTT
TRBV7-2	15	-	-	TRBJ1-5	CASSLVGGGNQPQHF	TGTGCCAGCAGCTTAGTGGGAGGGGGAAATCAGCCCCAGCATTTT
TRBV11-2	15	TRBD1	once	TRBJ1-6	CASSLFEGAVSPLHF	TGTGCCAGCAGCCTCTTCGAGGGGGCAGTCTCACCCCTCCACTTT
TRBV6-5	14	-	once	TRBJ1-1	CASRSGQGGTEAFF	TGTGCCAGCAGGTCGGGGCAGGGAGGGACTGAAGCTTTCTTT
TRBV2	16	TRBD2	few	TRBJ2-1	CASSFWGTSGGNEQFF	TGTGCCAGCAGCTTCTGGGGGACTAGCGGGGGCAATGAGCAGTTCTTC
TRBV7-2	17	-	-	TRBJ2-2	CASSRGRGTANTGELFF	TGTGCCAGCAGCCGCGGCCGCGGGACAGCGAACACCGGGGAGCTGTTTTTT
TRBV3-1/TRBV3-2	14	-	-	TRBJ1-1	CASSQDLGNTEAFF	TGTGCCAGCAGCCAAGATCTTGGAAACACTGAAGCTTTCTTT
TRBV7-2	16	TRBD1	-	TRBJ2-5	CASSPRRQGARETQYF	TGTGCCAGCAGCCCACGGAGACAGGGGGCGAGGGAGACCCAGTACTTC
TRBV5-1	16	TRBD2	few	TRBJ2-2	CASSLEGGGNTGELFF	TGCGCCAGCAGCTTGGAAGGCGGGGGGAACACCGGGGAGCTGTTTTTT
TRBV18	18	-	-	TRBJ1-4	CASSPPRGNIAIGEKLFF	TGTGCCAGCTCACCCCCGAGGGGAAACATCGCCATAGGGGAAAAACTGTTTTTT
TRBV5-1	14	-	-	TRBJ2-5	CASSRTQDGGTQYF	TGCGCCAGCAGCCGGACCCAGGACGGCGGGACCCAGTACTTC
TRBV11-1	15	-	-	TRBJ2-7	CASSRAGQTTYEQYF	TGTGCCAGCAGTCGTGCCGGACAGACCACCTACGAGCAGTACTTC
TRBV10-2	15	-	-	TRBJ1-2	CASSDSFTAKHGYTF	TGCGCCAGCAGTGATTCCTTTACCGCAAAGCATGGCTACACCTTC
TRBV6-4	15	TRBD2	-	TRBJ2-3	CASSDLAGRVDTQYF	TGTGCCAGCAGTGACTTAGCGGGGAGGGTAGATACGCAGTATTTT
TRBV18	14	-	-	TRBJ2-2	CASSPTFNTGELFF	TGTGCCAGCTCACCAACATTTAACACCGGGGAGCTGTTTTTT
TRBV27	14	TRBD1	-	TRBJ2-1	CASSSGQEYNEQFF	TGTGCCAGCAGTTCGGGACAGGAGTACAATGAGCAGTTCTTC
TRBV23-1	16	TRBD2	-	TRBJ2-3	CASSLQAGGVLNTQYF	TGCGCCAGCAGTCTCCAAGCGGGGGGCGTTCTTAATACGCAGTATTTT
TRBV2	12	TRBD1	-	TRBJ1-1	CASRGQGTEAFF	TGTGCCAGCAGAGGACAGGGGACTGAAGCTTTCTTT
TRBV21-1	13	-	-	TRBJ2-7	CASSKDREAKQYF	TGTGCCAGCAGCAAAGACCGGGAGGCTAAGCAGTACTTC
TRBV5-1	15	TRBD1	once	TRBJ1-2	CASRPDRGPFYGYTF	TGCGCCAGCAGACCCGACAGGGGGCCCTTCTATGGCTACACCTTC
TRBV14	15	-	-	TRBJ2-5	CASSQDRTGRGTQYF	TGTGCCAGCAGCCAAGATCGTACTGGCAGGGGAACCCAGTACTTC
TRBV9	17	-	-	TRBJ2-5	CASSEGPLGRSQETQYF	TGTGCCAGCAGCGAGGGACCTTTGGGGCGATCCCAAGAGACCCAGTACTTC
TRBV7-2	16	TRBD1	once	TRBJ2-7	CASSLGGGQGGYEQYF	TGTGCCAGCAGCTTAGGGGGGGGACAGGGAGGCTACGAGCAGTACTTC
TRBV6-2/TRBV6-3	12	TRBD1	-	TRBJ1-5	CASSYTTGGQHF	TGTGCCAGCAGTTATACTACAGGGGGGCAGCATTTT
TRBV18	12	-	-	TRBJ2-5	CASSPLRETQYF	TGTGCCAGCTCACCACTGCGTGAGACCCAGTACTTC
TRBV7-9	12	-	-	TRBJ1-5	CASSFPSQPQHF	TGTGCCAGCAGCTTCCCTAGTCAGCCCCAGCATTTT
TRBV7-9	13	TRBD1	once	TRBJ1-1	CASSTRGWTEAFF	TGTGCCAGCAGCACCAGGGGGTGGACTGAAGCTTTCTTT
TRBV30	15	-	-	TRBJ1-1	CAWRVFVTPFTEAFF	TGTGCCTGGAGGGTGTTTGTCACCCCTTTTACAGAAGCTTTCTTT
TRBV5-1	16	TRBD1	-	TRBJ1-3	CASSLWTGGLGNTIYF	TGCGCCAGCAGCTTATGGACAGGGGGTCTCGGAAACACCATATATTTT
TRBV14	14	-	-	TRBJ1-1	CASSPQGHNTEAFF	TGTGCCAGCAGTCCACAGGGCCACAACACTGAAGCTTTCTTT
TRBV7-2	17	TRBD2	-	TRBJ2-3	CASSQTGLAGRSDTQYF	TGTGCCAGCAGCCAAACGGGACTAGCGGGGAGGTCAGATACGCAGTATTTT
TRBV5-1	16	TRBD1	few	TRBJ1-1	CASSSASGTEFGEAFF	TGCGCCAGCAGCTCCGCTTCCGGGACAGAATTTGGTGAAGCTTTCTTT
TRBV29-1	13	-	-	TRBJ2-7	CSVTGTDDYEQYF	TGCAGCGTGACCGGGACCGACGACTACGAGCAGTACTTC
TRBV5-1	17	-	-	TRBJ2-1	CASSLAFGGKGYNEQFF	TGCGCCAGCAGCTTGGCTTTTGGGGGCAAGGGCTACAATGAGCAGTTCTTC
TRBV7-3	14	TRBD2	-	TRBJ2-1	CASSLLAGGGEQFF	TGTGCCAGCAGCTTACTAGCGGGGGGAGGTGAGCAGTTCTTC
TRBV19	13	-	once	TRBJ1-2	CASSTQRTHGYTF	TGTGCCAGTAGTACTCAGCGGACGCATGGCTACACCTTC
TRBV2	11	-	few	TRBJ1-2	CASRSGDGYTF	TGTGCCAGCAGATCGGGGGATGGCTACACCTTC
TRBV10-2	16	TRBD2	-	TRBJ2-5	CASSPARGSGGETQYF	TGCGCCAGCAGTCCTGCTCGTGGAAGCGGGGGAGAGACCCAGTACTTC
TRBV5-4	14	-	once	TRBJ1-6	CASSPGGSNSPLHF	TGTGCCAGCAGCCCTGGGGGCTCTAATTCACCCCTCCACTTT
TRBV30	14	-	-	TRBJ1-6	CAWGKGLDNSPLHF	TGTGCCTGGGGAAAGGGTCTCGATAATTCACCCCTCCACTTT
TRBV5-1	13	TRBD1	-	TRBJ1-2	CASSPGQGLSYTF	TGCGCCAGCAGCCCGGGACAGGGTCTGAGCTACACCTTC
TRBV9	13	-	-	TRBJ2-1	CASSSGVNNEQFF	TGTGCCAGCAGCAGTGGAGTGAACAATGAGCAGTTCTTC
TRBV25-1	13	-	-	TRBJ2-1	CASSERSSNEQFF	TGTGCCAGCAGTGAACGGAGTTCCAATGAGCAGTTCTTC
TRBV2	15	TRBD1	-	TRBJ2-6	CATRGTASGANVLTF	TGTGCCACCCGTGGGACAGCCTCTGGGGCCAACGTCCTGACTTTC
TRBV19	15	-	-	TRBJ1-5	CASSDVAGGNQPQHF	TGTGCCAGTTCCGACGTCGCGGGCGGCAATCAGCCCCAGCATTTT
TRBV2	13	-	few	TRBJ1-6	CASLPGGISPLHF	TGTGCCAGCCTCCCAGGAGGAATATCACCCCTCCACTTT
TRBV3-1/TRBV3-2	15	-	-	TRBJ1-1	CASSQGAGVNTEAFF	TGTGCCAGCAGCCAAGGGGCAGGGGTGAACACTGAAGCTTTCTTT
TRBV25-1	13	TRBD1	-	TRBJ1-2	CASAGTGFDGYTF	TGTGCCAGCGCCGGGACAGGGTTTGATGGCTACACCTTC
TRBV18	13	-	-	TRBJ1-2	CASSPAGGYGYTF	TGTGCCAGCTCACCCGCAGGAGGCTATGGCTACACCTTC
TRBV24-1	16	TRBD2	-	TRBJ2-3	CATSDPTSGGGDTQYF	TGTGCCACCAGTGACCCTACTAGCGGGGGGGGTGATACGCAGTATTTT
TRBV7-6	15	-	-	TRBJ2-1	CASSPRLGVYNEQFF	TGTGCCAGCAGCCCTCGACTAGGGGTCTACAATGAGCAGTTCTTC
TRBV5-1	14	TRBD1	-	TRBJ2-3	CASSLTGVPDTQYF	TGCGCCAGCAGCTTGACAGGGGTTCCAGATACGCAGTATTTT